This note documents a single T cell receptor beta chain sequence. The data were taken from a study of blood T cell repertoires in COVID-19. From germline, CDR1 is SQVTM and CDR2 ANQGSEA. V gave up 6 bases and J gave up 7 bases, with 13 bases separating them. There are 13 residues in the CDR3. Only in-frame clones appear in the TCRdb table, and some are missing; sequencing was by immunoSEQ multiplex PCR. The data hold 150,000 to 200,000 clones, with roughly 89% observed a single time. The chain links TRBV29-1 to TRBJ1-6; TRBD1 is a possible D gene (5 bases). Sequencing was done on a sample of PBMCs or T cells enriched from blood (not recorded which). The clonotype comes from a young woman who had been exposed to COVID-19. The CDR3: CSVGEAGNSPLHF. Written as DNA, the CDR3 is TGCAGCGTCGGTGAGGCAGGGAATTCACCCCTCCACTTT.